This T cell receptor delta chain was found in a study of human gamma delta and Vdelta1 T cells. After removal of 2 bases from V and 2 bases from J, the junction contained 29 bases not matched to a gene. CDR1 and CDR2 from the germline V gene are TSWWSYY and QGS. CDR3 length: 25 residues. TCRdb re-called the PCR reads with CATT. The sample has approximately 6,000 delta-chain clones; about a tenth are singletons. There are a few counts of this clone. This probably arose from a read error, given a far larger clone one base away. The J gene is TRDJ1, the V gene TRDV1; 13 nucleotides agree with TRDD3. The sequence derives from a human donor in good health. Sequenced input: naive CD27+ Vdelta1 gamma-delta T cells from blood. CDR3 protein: CALGEYPKSSLGYWGIRGLTDKLIF. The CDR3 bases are TGTGCTCTTGGGGAATACCCGAAGAGCTCGTTAGGCTACTGGGGGATACGGGGTCTGACCGATAAACTCATCTTT.